The TCR beta chain under discussion was sequenced for a study of breast tumors, draining lymph nodes, adjacent tissues. Whole-study results and caveats: Compared with lymph nodes, tumors were less diverse; compared with nontumor tissue, more.

The germline V gene has CDR1 LNHNV and CDR2 YYDKDF (reference sequence). Trimming took 0 bases from V and 0 from J, leaving 5 bases between them. The CDR3 is 15 residues long. Using its own MiXCR run on the multiplex PCR reads, TCRdb lists one record per CDR3 protein. Of some 38,000 distinct CDR3 sequences detected, around a third appear once; the ten largest clones hold roughly 11%. As to this clonotype: No antigen is known for it.

This TCR was sampled from a female donor with breast cancer. Some clones in this sample may be carry-over from other donors' samples. The V gene is TRBV15, the J gene TRBJ2-2; D is undetermined. The sample taken for sequencing was breast tumor tissue. The DNA for the CDR3 is TGTGCCACCAGCAGAGAGCGACCGAACACCGGGGAGCTGTTTTTT. It yields the protein CATSRERPNTGELFF. Full variable domain (outside the CDR3, taken from reference TRBV15 and TRBJ2-2): DAMVIQNPRYQVTQFGKPVTLSCSQTLNHNVMYWYQQKSSQAPKLLFHYYDKDFNNEADTPDNFQSRRPNTSFCFLDIRSPGLGDTAMYLCATSRERPNTGELFFGEGSRLTVL.